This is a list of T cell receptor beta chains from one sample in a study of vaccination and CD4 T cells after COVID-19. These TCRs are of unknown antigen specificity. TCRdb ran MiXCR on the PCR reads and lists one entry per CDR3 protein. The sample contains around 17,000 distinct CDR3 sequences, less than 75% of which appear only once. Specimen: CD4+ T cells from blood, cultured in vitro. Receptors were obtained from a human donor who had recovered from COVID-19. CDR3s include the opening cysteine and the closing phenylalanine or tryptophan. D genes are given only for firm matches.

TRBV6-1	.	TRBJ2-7	CASSQGGEQYF
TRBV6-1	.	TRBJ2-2	CATSWGSGELFF
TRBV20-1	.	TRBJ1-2	CSAVRDSGGYTF
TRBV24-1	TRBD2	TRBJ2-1	CATSEPGLAGNNEQFF
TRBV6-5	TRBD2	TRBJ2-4	CASSSPSAGELNIQYF
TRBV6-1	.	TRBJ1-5	CASRGQGGNQPQHF
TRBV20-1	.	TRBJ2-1	CSARALDEQFF
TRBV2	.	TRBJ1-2	CASSPRGSGYTF
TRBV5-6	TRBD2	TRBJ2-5	CASSLDTSERETQYF
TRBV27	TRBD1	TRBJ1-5	CASSPEGAQPQHF
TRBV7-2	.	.	CASSPPPWYEQYF
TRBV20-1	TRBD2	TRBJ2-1	CSARPNPGTSGRTLYNEQFF
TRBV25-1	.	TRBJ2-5	CASSEYGRGQETQYF
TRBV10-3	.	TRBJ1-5	CAISRNGVHSNQPQHF
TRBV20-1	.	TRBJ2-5	CSARTDQETQYF
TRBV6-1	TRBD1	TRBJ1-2	CASSVDRVYGYTF
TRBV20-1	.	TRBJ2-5	CSAPDQLGQETQYF
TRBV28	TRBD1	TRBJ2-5	CASSQPGQGSETQYF
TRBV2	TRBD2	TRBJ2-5	CASSDWLAGVETQYF
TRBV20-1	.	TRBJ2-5	CSARFPGARETQYF
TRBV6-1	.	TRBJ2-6	CASSEQDSGANVLTF
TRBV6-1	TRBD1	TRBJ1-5	CASRGDRDSNQPQHF
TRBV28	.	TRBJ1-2	CASSLSPGRGYGYTF
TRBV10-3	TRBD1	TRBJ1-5	CAIRGTGGDQPQHF
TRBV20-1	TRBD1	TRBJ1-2	CSASGTGINYGYTF
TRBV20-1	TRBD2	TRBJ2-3	CSTRTSGTDTQYF
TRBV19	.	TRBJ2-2	CASRRHRDGDTGELFF
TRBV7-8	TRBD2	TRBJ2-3	CASSFYTSGPTDTQYF
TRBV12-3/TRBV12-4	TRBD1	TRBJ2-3	CASSLGQPVGYF
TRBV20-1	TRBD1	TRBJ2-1	CSALNFEGTGGLEQFF
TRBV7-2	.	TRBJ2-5	CASSRLQTVQETQYF
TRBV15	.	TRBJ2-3	CATSSPREPDTQYF